This T cell receptor (beta chain) appears in the sequencing data of a study of beta chain features in type 1 diabetes (dated by TCRdb to the late 2010s). For context, the study as a whole: Patients and healthy donors did not differ in mean age, gender distribution, total cell number or subset yield. The study compared the TCRB repertoires of sorted circulating CD4+ T cell subsets in recently diagnosed type 1 diabetes patients with those in matched healthy donors. A total of roughly 99,000,000 sorted cells were examined across all samples, and the number of cells per subset was strongly correlated with RNA yield. Regulatory and stem cell-like memory subsets were isolated from only 8 patients and roughly 8 healthy donors, whereas naive and central memory subsets came from all 30 or so donors. Study-level results and caveats: Sequencing cDNA rather than genomic DNA could over-represent highly expressing activated cells, although activation and CD3 levels did not differ between groups. Type 1 diabetes patients showed a moderate but significant shortening of TCRB CDR3 length in all four CD4+ subsets. Fewer insertions and more nucleotide deletions at VDJ recombination sites were observed in patients with type 1 diabetes, implying thymic rearrangement abnormalities. Shorter templates might be favored by PCR, yet because patient and control samples were amplified and corrected together, any such skew would affect both groups equally. Because the HLA sub-analyses included only small numbers of individuals, any influence of HLA type on TCRB rearrangement was left unresolved. Naive, central memory and regulatory TCRB repertoires appeared to be more similar among patients than among healthy donors.

V drops 0 bases and J drops 9 bases, leaving 7 bases in between. The germline V gene supplies CDR1 SGHTA and CDR2 FQGNSA. The CDR3 holds 12 amino acids from the cysteine to the phenylalanine. CDR3 DNA is the only sequence kept; it has 36 bases, read in frame from the first base. Each donor gave one peripheral blood draw, averaging approximately 0.12 L, which was collected into heparinised tubes. Using a panel that included CD45RO, CCR7, CD25, CD127, CD95 and CD27, naive, central memory, regulatory and stem cell-like memory CD4+ T cells were sorted on a BD FACSAria II. Purity was above 95% for every sorted population. PBMCs were isolated immediately by Lymphoprep density gradient centrifugation and stained directly without culture. To minimize batch effects, samples were stained and sorted in pairs, one healthy donor with one patient per experiment. The entire amount of isolated RNA was reverse transcribed using the High Capacity cDNA Reverse Transcription Kit, so the sequenced TCRB transcripts were expressed ones. Naive, central memory and regulatory T cell samples underwent deep immunoSEQ sequencing, averaging roughly 3.5 million total reads per sample. Sorted cells were lysed in RLT buffer and RNA was extracted with DNase-treated RNeasy Micro or Mini kits, depending on cell number. Each cell subset was processed on its own to prevent cross-contamination, while patient and healthy donor samples were processed together. The immunoSEQ multiplex PCR was used to amplify TCRB sequences from cDNA, generating 87-bp fragments that spanned the CDR3 region. Sequencing of the amplicons was performed on the Illumina HiSeq platform. For the original study's pipeline: Synthetic template baselines were used to correct PCR bias computationally, reads within Hamming distance 2 were collapsed, and singletons that could not be merged were discarded. Reads were aligned against IMGT so that V, D and J genes, CDR3 length and insertions or deletions at six rearrangement sites could be assigned. Within each subset, clonotype counts were normalized to the number of sorted cells before true diversity and Gini coefficients were calculated with the tcR R package. Repertoire sharing was quantified using the overlap coefficient calculated on TCRB nucleotide sequences. Out-of-frame TCRB sequences from naive cells were analyzed to stand in for the pre-selection repertoire. The clones in this table, taken by TCRdb from immuneACCESS, are in-frame only. Not every clone is retained; where verified, under half of the shortfall comes from an unresolved V gene, and the cause of the rest is unknown. That table furnishes V, J and clone size, whereas the DNA furnished D and trimming. The table for this sample lists about 230,000 clones; about 9.3% of them were counted only once. The top ten clonotypes cover about 0.03% of the sample.

Points on this clone: The target of this receptor is not known. Per-base quality was not reported, and no clone a single base away is much larger than it.

Sequences were obtained from naive CD4+ T cells from blood. The cell subset or site tag for this specimen amounts to: true naive CD4+ T cells. The source is a woman in her late teens or twenties in good health. The V and J genes are TRBV7-2 and TRBJ2-3, with the D gene call left open. The nucleotide sequence reads as follows: TGTGCCAGCAGCTTAGCGGTTGGCACGCAGTATTTT. This translates into CASSLAVGTQYF.